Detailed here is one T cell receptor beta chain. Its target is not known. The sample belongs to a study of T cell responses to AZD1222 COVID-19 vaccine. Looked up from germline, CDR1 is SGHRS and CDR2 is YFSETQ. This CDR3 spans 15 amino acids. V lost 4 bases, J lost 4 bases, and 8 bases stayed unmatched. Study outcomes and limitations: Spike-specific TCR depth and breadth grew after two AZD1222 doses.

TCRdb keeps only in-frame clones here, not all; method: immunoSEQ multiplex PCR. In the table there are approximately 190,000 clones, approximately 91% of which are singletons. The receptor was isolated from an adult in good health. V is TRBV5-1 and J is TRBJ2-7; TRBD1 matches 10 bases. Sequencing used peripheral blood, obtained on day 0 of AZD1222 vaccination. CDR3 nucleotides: TGCGCCAGCAGCGAAGATCCGGGACAGGGGTACGAGCAGTACTTC. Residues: CASSEDPGQGYEQYF.